The 2 T cell receptor beta chains presented below share a single source sample, sequenced in a study of blood T cell repertoires in COVID-19. Assay used: immunoSEQ multiplex PCR; TCRdb lists only in-frame clones, some missing. The data contain hundreds of thousands of clones, approximately 85% of them seen just once; the ten biggest clones take up approximately 8.6%. Input material: PBMCs or T cells enriched from blood (not recorded which). These receptors were collected from a woman between 50 and 59 years old with acute COVID-19.

The chain employs TRBV2 and TRBJ1-5; 7 bases agree with TRBD1. Germline V gives CDR1 SNHLY, CDR2 FYNNEI. CDR3 length: 14 residues. The trim removed 3 bases at V and 1 base at J, leaving 0 bases unmatched. The CDR3 DNA follows: TGTGCCAGCAGTGACAGGGGGAGCAATCAGCCCCAGCATTTT. Protein: CASSDRGSNQPQHF.

The chain combines TRBV6-2 or TRBV6-3 with TRBJ1-1, with TRBD1 as a possible D gene (5 bases). The length of the CDR3 is 15 residues. Trimming shortened V by 3 bases and J by 2 bases, and 13 bases separated the two germline ends. The germline gives CDR1 MNHEY, CDR2 SVGEGT. CDR3 DNA sequence: TGTGCCAGCAGTTATAAAGGGGTTGGAAACACTGAAGCTTTCTTT. Protein product: CASSYKGVGNTEAFF.